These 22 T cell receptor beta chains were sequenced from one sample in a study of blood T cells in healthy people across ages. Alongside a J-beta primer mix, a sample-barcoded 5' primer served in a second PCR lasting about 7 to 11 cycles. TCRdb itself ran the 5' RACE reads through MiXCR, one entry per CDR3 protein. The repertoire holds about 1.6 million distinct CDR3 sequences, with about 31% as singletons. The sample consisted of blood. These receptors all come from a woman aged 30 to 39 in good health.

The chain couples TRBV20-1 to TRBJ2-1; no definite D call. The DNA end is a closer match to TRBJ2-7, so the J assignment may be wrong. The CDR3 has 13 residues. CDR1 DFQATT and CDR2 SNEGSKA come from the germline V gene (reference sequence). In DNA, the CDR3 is TGCAGTGCTAGAGATCAGTCCTTCGGGGAGCAGTACTTC. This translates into CSARDQSFGEQYF.

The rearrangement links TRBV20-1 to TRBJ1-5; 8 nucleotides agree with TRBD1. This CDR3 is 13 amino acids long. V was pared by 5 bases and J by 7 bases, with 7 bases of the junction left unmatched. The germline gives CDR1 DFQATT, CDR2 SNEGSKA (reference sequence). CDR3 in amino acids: CSAGQGEWQPQHF. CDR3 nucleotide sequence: TGCAGTGCTGGACAGGGAGAGTGGCAGCCCCAGCATTTT.

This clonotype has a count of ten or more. The CDR3 region has the DNA TGCAGCGCCAGGACCGGGACAGGGTTTTCGGAGCAGTACTTC. It specifies CSARTGTGFSEQYF. V is TRBV29-1 and J is TRBJ2-7; TRBD1 agrees at 9 bases. The V segment lost 7 bases and the J segment 7 bases; nucleotides outside the gene matches: 14. CDR1 is SQVTM, CDR2 ANQGSEA, per germline. The CDR3 runs 14 residues.

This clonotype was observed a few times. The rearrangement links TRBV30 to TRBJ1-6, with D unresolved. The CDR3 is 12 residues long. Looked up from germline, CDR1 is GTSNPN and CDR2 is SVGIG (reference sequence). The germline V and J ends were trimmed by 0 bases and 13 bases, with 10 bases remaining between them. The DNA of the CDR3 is TGTGCCTGGAGTGTATCCCCAGCTCCCCTCCACTTT. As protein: CAWSVSPAPLHF.

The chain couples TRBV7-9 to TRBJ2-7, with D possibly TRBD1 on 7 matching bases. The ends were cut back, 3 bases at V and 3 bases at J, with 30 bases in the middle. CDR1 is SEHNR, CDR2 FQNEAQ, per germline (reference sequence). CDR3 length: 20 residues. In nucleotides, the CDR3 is TGTGCCAGCAGCTTTATTACACAGGGGATCCCTAGCGCACCAGACTACGAGCAGTACTTC. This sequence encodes CASSFITQGIPSAPDYEQYF.

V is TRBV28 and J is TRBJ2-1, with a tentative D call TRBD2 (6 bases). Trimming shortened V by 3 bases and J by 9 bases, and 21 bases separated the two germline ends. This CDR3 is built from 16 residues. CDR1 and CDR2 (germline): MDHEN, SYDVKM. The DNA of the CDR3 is TGTGCCAGCAGTTTGGGCCGGGAGACCCTGTTCAGTGAGCAGTTCTTC. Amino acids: CASSLGRETLFSEQFF.

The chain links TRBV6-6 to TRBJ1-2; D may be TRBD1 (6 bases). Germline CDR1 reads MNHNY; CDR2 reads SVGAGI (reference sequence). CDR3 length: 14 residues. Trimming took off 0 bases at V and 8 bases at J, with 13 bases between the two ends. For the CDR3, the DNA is TGTGCCAGCAGTTACTCGAACAGGGAGCGGGGCTACACCTTC. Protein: CASSYSNRERGYTF.

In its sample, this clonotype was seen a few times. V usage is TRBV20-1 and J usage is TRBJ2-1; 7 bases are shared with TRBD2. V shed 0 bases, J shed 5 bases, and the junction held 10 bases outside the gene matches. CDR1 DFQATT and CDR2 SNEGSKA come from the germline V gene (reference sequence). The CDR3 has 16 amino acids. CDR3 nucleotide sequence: TGCAGTGCTAGAGATTCCGGGGGGACGCCGCACAATGAGCAGTTCTTC. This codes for CSARDSGGTPHNEQFF.

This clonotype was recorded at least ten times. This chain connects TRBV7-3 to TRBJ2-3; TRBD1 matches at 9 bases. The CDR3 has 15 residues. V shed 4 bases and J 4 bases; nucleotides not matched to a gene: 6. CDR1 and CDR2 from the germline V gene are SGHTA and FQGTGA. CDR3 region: CASSSGQGAPDTQYF. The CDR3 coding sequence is TGTGCCAGCAGCTCGGGACAGGGTGCGCCAGATACGCAGTATTTT.

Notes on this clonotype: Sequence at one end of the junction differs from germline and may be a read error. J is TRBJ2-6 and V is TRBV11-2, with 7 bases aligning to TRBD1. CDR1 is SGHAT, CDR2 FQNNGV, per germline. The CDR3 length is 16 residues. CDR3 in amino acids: CASSLWTGSGANVLTF. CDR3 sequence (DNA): TGCGCCAGCAGCCTCTGGACAGGCTCTGGGGCCAACGTCCTGACTTTC.

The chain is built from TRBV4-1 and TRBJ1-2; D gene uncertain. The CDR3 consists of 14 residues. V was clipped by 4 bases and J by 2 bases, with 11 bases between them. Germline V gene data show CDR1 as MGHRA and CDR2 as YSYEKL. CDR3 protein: CASSPETPNYGYTF. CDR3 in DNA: TGCGCCAGCAGCCCCGAAACACCCAACTATGGCTACACCTTC.

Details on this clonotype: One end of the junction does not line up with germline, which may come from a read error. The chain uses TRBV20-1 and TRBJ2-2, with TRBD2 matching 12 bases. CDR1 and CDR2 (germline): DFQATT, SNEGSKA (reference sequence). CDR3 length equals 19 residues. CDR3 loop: CSARDSGPSGGANTGERFF. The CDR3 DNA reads TGCAGTGCTAGAGATTCAGGCCCTAGCGGGGGGGCGAACACCGGGGAGCGGTTTTTT.

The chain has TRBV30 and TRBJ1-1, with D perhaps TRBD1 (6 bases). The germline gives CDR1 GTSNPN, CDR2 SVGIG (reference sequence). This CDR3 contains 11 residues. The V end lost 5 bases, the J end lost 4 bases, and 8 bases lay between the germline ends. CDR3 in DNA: TGTGCCTGGTACAGGGCCACTGAAGCTTTCTTT. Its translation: CAWYRATEAFF.

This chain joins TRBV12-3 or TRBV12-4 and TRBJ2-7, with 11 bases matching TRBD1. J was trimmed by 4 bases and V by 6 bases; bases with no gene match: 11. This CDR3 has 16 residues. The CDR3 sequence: CASSRTGGVMGYEQYF. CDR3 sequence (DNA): TGTGCCAGCAGCAGGACAGGGGGCGTTATGGGTTACGAGCAGTACTTC.

Written as DNA, the CDR3 is TGCAGCGGTAGTACAGGGAGCACTGAAGCTTTCTTT. Translating gives CSGSTGSTEAFF. The rearrangement uses TRBV29-1 and TRBJ1-1, with D tentatively TRBD1 (6 bases). Germline V CDR1 and CDR2: SQVTM, ANQGSEA. V lost 7 bases and J lost 4, with 13 bases in between. This CDR3 region has 12 residues. The full variable domain, its missing parts supplied by reference TRBV29-1 and TRBJ1-1, is SAVISQKPSRDICQRGTSLTIQCQVDSQVTMMFWYRQQPGQSLTLIATANQGSEATYESGFVIDKFPISRPNLTFSTLTVSNMSPEDSSIYLCSGSTGSTEAFFGQGTRLTVV.

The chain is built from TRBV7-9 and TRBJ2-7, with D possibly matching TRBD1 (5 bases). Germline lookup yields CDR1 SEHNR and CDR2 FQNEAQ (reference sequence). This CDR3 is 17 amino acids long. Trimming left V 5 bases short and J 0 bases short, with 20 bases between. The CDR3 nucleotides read TGTGCCAGCAGCCAAGGTGGGTGGGGCAGAAACTCCTACGAGCAGTACTTC. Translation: CASSQGGWGRNSYEQYF.

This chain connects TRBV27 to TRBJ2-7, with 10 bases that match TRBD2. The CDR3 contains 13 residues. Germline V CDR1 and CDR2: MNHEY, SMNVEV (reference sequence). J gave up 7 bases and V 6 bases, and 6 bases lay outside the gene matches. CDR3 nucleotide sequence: TGTGCCAGCAGGTCACTAGCGGGGAGGGAGCAGTACTTC. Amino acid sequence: CASRSLAGREQYF.

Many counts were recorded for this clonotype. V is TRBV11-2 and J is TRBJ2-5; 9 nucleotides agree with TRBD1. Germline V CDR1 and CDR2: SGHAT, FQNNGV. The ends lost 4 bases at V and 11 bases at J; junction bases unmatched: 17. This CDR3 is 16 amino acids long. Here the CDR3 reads CASSSPPGQGPFVQYF. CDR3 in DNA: TGTGCCAGCAGCTCCCCACCGGGACAGGGTCCGTTCGTGCAGTACTTC.

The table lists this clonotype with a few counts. The CDR3 here is CASRRGGGVIDTQYF. The CDR3 nucleotides read TGTGCCAGCAGGCGGGGGGGCGGGGTGATAGATACGCAGTATTTT. V gene TRBV2 combines with J gene TRBJ2-3, with 9 nucleotides matching TRBD2. This CDR3 has 15 residues. The V gene end was trimmed by 6 bases and the J gene end by 5 bases; junction bases not matched to a gene: 9. CDR1 and CDR2 (germline): SNHLY, FYNNEI.

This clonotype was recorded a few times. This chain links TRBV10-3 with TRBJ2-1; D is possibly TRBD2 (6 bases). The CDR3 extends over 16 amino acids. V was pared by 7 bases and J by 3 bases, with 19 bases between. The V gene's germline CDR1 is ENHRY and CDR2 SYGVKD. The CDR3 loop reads CAINFNGSGGYNEQFF. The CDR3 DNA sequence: TGTGCCATCAACTTTAACGGGAGCGGAGGCTACAATGAGCAGTTCTTC.

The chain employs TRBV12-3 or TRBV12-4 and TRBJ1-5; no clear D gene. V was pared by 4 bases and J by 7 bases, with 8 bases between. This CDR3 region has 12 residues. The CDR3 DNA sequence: TGTGCCAGCAGTTCACAGTTCCAGCCCCAGCATTTT. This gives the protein CASSSQFQPQHF.

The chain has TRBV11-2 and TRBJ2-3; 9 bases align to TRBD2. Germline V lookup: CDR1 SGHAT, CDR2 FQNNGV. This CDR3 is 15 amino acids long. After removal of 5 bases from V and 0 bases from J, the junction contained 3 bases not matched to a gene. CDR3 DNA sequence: TGTGCCAGCAGCAAGCGGGGGGCTAGCACAGATACGCAGTATTTT. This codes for CASSKRGASTDTQYF.